The 21 T cell receptor beta chains below come from one sample, sequenced in a study of patients and donors after allogeneic stem cell transplantation (dated by TCRdb to about 2020). Receptors were amplified or captured by RT-PCR. The instrument was a NextSeq 550. TCRdb cleaned the public reads at Q25 with fastp, built clones with MiXCR and kept in-frame beta chains. Here each entry gathers all rows of one CDR3 protein and keeps the most common genes and DNA. Recorded for this sample are some 960,000 distinct CDR3 sequences; roughly 18% of them occurred a single time. Roughly 6.4% of the sample comes from the top ten. The sequencing input was blood, either unsorted or a sorted T cell fraction (not recorded which). All receptors come from a human donor who was either an allogeneic HSCT recipient or a stem cell or donor lymphocyte infusion donor (not recorded which). It is not recorded whose cells these are; they may come from a transplant donor.

This clonotype showed up just a few times. The V and J genes are TRBV7-2 and TRBJ1-2, with D tentatively TRBD1 (6 bases). Germline V gene lookup returns CDR1 SGHTA and CDR2 FQGNSA. The CDR3 totals 16 residues. Trimming took 5 bases from V and 4 from J, leaving 20 bases between them. The CDR3 DNA follows: TGTGCCAGCAGCAACGGCGGGGACTCCAGGGGCTATGGCTACACCTTC. It yields the protein CASSNGGDSRGYGYTF.

This clonotype occurred many times. V usage is TRBV12-3 or TRBV12-4 and J usage is TRBJ1-5; D is perhaps TRBD1 (6 bases). The CDR3 is 17 residues long. The V and J ends lost 5 bases and 2 bases respectively, with 19 bases between them. CDR3 sequence (DNA): TGTGCCAGCAGTCCCGGGACAAGAAGGGAGGGCAATCAGCCCCAGCATTTT. Its translation is CASSPGTRREGNQPQHF.

This clonotype was counted a few times. The rearrangement links TRBV2 to TRBJ1-4; TRBD1 agrees at 9 bases. With V trimmed by 5 bases and J by 13 bases, 11 bases remained unmatched. Germline V gene data show CDR1 as SNHLY and CDR2 as FYNNEI. The CDR3 consists of 14 residues. CDR3 residues: CASSHRGRRVRLFF. For the CDR3, the DNA is TGTGCCAGCAGTCACAGGGGGCGGCGGGTTCGACTGTTTTTT.

In this sample, this clonotype turned up a few times. The chain has TRBV6-2 or TRBV6-3 and TRBJ1-2; TRBD1 agrees at 8 bases. V lost 4 bases, J lost 6 bases, and 16 bases stayed unmatched. The length of the CDR3 is 17 residues. Germline V CDR1 and CDR2: MNHEY, SVGEGT. The CDR3 region is CASSSQGASEVRNGYTF. DNA for the CDR3: TGTGCCAGCAGTTCCCAGGGGGCTAGTGAAGTCAGGAATGGCTACACCTTC.

This clonotype was seen a handful of times. The rearrangement links TRBV12-3 or TRBV12-4 to TRBJ1-1; D gene ambiguous. V was pared by 3 bases and J by 5 bases, with 13 bases between. The CDR3 covers 14 residues. In DNA form, the CDR3 reads TGTGCCAGCAGTTTTGGTGTGCGGAGAACTGAAGCTTTCTTT. Encoded protein: CASSFGVRRTEAFF.

The J gene is TRBJ2-1, the V gene TRBV19; weak D call: TRBD2 (5 bases). The CDR3 spans 13 residues. Germline CDR1 reads LNHDA; CDR2 reads SQIVND (reference sequence). Trimming stripped 5 bases from V and 5 bases from J, with 10 bases between. This CDR3 reads CASSWLGNNEQFF. As DNA, the CDR3 is TGTGCCAGTAGTTGGCTCGGGAACAATGAGCAGTTCTTC.

This clonotype was counted many times. This chain uses TRBV20-1 with TRBJ2-3; perhaps D is TRBD1 or TRBD2 (5 bases each). The CDR3 is 17 residues long. CDR1 is DFQATT, CDR2 SNEGSKA, per germline (reference sequence). Trimming stripped 1 base from V and 0 bases from J, with 17 bases between. The CDR3 bases are TGCAGTGCTAGAGCGATGAGGGGCGAATCTAGCACAGATACGCAGTATTTT. Its translation is CSARAMRGESSTDTQYF.

In its sample, this clonotype was seen a few times. The chain is built from TRBV5-1 and TRBJ1-1; TRBD1 matches 10 bases. This CDR3 spans 17 amino acids. Germline lookup yields CDR1 SGHRS and CDR2 YFSETQ. Trimming took 4 bases from V and 5 from J; bases not matched to a gene: 14. Here the CDR3 DNA reads TGCGCCAGCAGCCGCGGACAGGGGGGTAATCGTGGGACTGAAGCTTTCTTT. Its protein is CASSRGQGGNRGTEAFF.

The chain is built from TRBV6-1 and TRBJ1-6; D remains unclear. Germline values: CDR1 MNHNS, CDR2 SASEGT. The CDR3 is 17 amino acids. Deletions cut 1 base from V and 5 bases from J, with 15 bases between. CDR3 residues: CASSEERPVRNNSPLHF. In nucleotides, the CDR3 is TGTGCCAGCAGTGAAGAGCGTCCGGTGAGAAATAATTCACCCCTCCACTTT.

This clonotype came up a few times. The CDR3 loop is CAISPRGQGAMDEQFF. The CDR3 DNA reads TGTGCCATCAGTCCAAGGGGCCAGGGGGCTATGGATGAGCAGTTCTTC. V gene TRBV10-3 combines with J gene TRBJ2-1; 8 bases agree with TRBD1. V lost 5 bases to trimming and J lost 8 bases; unmatched junction nucleotides: 14. The CDR3 has 16 amino acids. Germline V CDR1 and CDR2: ENHRY, SYGVKD.

The genes are TRBV25-1 and TRBJ2-7, with 14 bases fitting TRBD2. The V gene end was trimmed by 5 bases and the J gene end by 12 bases; junction bases not matched to a gene: 9. Germline CDR1 reads MGHDK; CDR2 reads SYGVNS. The length of the CDR3 is 14 residues. CDR3 nucleotides: TGTGCCAGCAGTCCGCCGGGACTAGCGGGAGTAAGGTACTTC. Its protein product is CASSPPGLAGVRYF.

The V gene is TRBV7-2, the J gene TRBJ1-1, with 8 bases that match TRBD1. Germline CDR1 and CDR2: SGHTA and FQGNSA. This CDR3 spans 15 amino acids. This CDR3 reads CASYGQGRMNTEAFF. For the CDR3, the DNA is TGTGCTAGCTATGGACAGGGACGGATGAACACTGAAGCTTTCTTT.

This rearrangement joins TRBV20-1 to TRBJ2-2; the match to TRBD2 covers 7 bases. Germline V lookup: CDR1 DFQATT, CDR2 SNEGSKA (reference sequence). Trimming took 0 bases from V and 0 from J; bases not matched to a gene: 1. CDR3 length: 15 amino acids. The CDR3, as DNA: TGCAGTGCTAGAGATAGCGGGCCGAACACCGGGGAGCTGTTTTTT. It specifies CSARDSGPNTGELFF.

This clonotype showed up just a few times. This chain uses TRBV27 with TRBJ2-5, with D unclear. The ends were cut back, 3 bases at V and 4 bases at J, with 9 bases in the middle. The CDR3 runs to 13 residues. Germline-derived CDR1 and CDR2 are MNHEY and SMNVEV (reference sequence). The CDR3, as DNA: TGTGCCAGCAGTTTTGGGGTTGCAGAGACCCAGTACTTC. It encodes CASSFGVAETQYF.

The rearrangement uses TRBV25-1 and TRBJ2-7; possibly TRBD2 for D (6 bases). The CDR3 extends over 12 amino acids. Germline lookup yields CDR1 MGHDK and CDR2 SYGVNS. The CDR3 spells CTIFRGGFEQYF. In DNA, the CDR3 is TGTACAATATTTCGAGGAGGGTTCGAGCAGTACTTC.

This clonotype turned up a few times. The chain carries TRBV28 and TRBJ2-3; 7 nucleotides match TRBD2. The CDR3 extends over 15 amino acids. With V trimmed by 2 bases and J by 6 bases, 8 bases remained unmatched. Per the germline V gene, CDR1 is MDHEN and CDR2 is SYDVKM. The CDR3: CASSLVRGGPDTQYF. CDR3 DNA: TGTGCCAGCAGTTTAGTGAGGGGAGGGCCTGATACGCAGTATTTT.

There are many counts of this clonotype. J is TRBJ2-2 and V is TRBV12-3 or TRBV12-4, with D perhaps TRBD1 (6 bases). The CDR3 is 16 residues long. V dropped 5 bases and J dropped 0 bases, with 13 bases sitting between them. CDR3 bases: TGTGCCAGCAGTCCCCAGGGGCCACCGAACACCGGGGAGCTGTTTTTT. It translates to CASSPQGPPNTGELFF.

This chain links TRBV3-1 with TRBJ2-1; D might be TRBD2 (6 bases). CDR3 length: 18 amino acids. Germline values: CDR1 LGHDT, CDR2 YNNKEL (reference sequence). The V and J ends lost 0 bases and 7 bases respectively, with 22 bases between them. The CDR3 sequence is CASSQDRWETSRGNEQFF. CDR3 sequence (DNA): TGTGCCAGCAGCCAAGATCGGTGGGAGACTAGTCGAGGGAATGAGCAGTTCTTC.

This clonotype was seen a few times. The J gene is TRBJ1-5, the V gene TRBV28; possible D gene TRBD1, 5 bases. Between the trimmed V and J ends, which lost 5 bases and 8 bases, there was a span of 10 bases. The CDR3 length is 12 residues. Germline lookup yields CDR1 MDHEN and CDR2 SYDVKM. The CDR3 coding sequence is TGTGCCAGCAGTGGCGACAGTAAGCCCCAGCATTTT. Protein: CASSGDSKPQHF. Together with reference TRBV28 and TRBJ1-5, the CDR3 gives the full variable domain: DVKVTQSSRYLVKRTGEKVFLECVQDMDHENMFWYRQDPGLGLRLIYFSYDVKMKEKGDIPEGYSVSREKKERFSLILESASTNQTSMYLCASSGDSKPQHFGDGTRLSIL.

The chain uses TRBV29-1 and TRBJ2-5; the D gene is possibly TRBD2 (6 bases). The CDR3 runs 13 residues. The V end was cut by 0 bases, the J end by 7 bases, with 12 bases between. The germline V gene encodes CDR1 SQVTM and CDR2 ANQGSEA. CDR3 sequence: CSVEDLGGRTQYF. CDR3 nucleotides: TGCAGCGTTGAAGATTTGGGGGGTCGGACCCAGTACTTC.

There are a few counts of this clonotype. DNA for the CDR3: TGTGCCAGCAGGAATTCACCCTCCGAACGACTTGACTATGGCTACACCTTC. This sequence encodes CASRNSPSERLDYGYTF. This sequence joins TRBV25-1 and TRBJ1-2; D call uncertain. The CDR3 sequence is 17 residues long. Between the trimmed V and J ends, which lost 6 bases and 3 bases, there was a span of 23 bases. The V gene's germline CDR1 is MGHDK and CDR2 SYGVNS.